These T cell receptor beta chains were read from a single sample in a study of cytomegalovirus exposure and HLA in healthy donors. Here immunoSEQ multiplex PCR was the method, and the copy in TCRdb shows in-frame clones only, minus some. The sample lists more than 100,000 clones, about four fifths occurring once. Sequencing was done on a sample of PBMCs. Receptors originate from a woman between 40 and 50 years old in good health and CMV-seronegative. Each CDR3 is given with its conserved first and last residue. A D gene is named only where the DNA matches it firmly. Not all rows give a size; the values are once, few, many and, for expanded clones, a class.

CDR3: CASSDRDRGRYEQYF
DNA: TGTGCCAGCAGCGACCGGGACAGGGGGCGCTACGAGCAGTACTTC
J: TRBJ2-7
V: TRBV7-9
D: TRBD1
size: NA

CDR3: CASSPMGREAFF
DNA: TGTGCCAGCAGCCCCATGGGGAGGGAAGCTTTCTTT
J: TRBJ1-1
V: TRBV6-5
D: NA
size: NA

CDR3: CASSQIGTHNSPLHF
DNA: TGCGCCAGCAGCCAGATCGGGACTCATAATTCACCCCTCCACTTT
J: TRBJ1-6
V: TRBV4-1
D: NA
size: few

CDR3: CASSFVAGGPVSYEQYF
DNA: TGTGCCAGCAGCTTCGTAGCGGGGGGGCCTGTCTCCTACGAGCAGTACTTC
J: TRBJ2-7
V: TRBV5-6
D: TRBD2
size: NA

CDR3: CASNTGREAFF
DNA: TGTGCCAGCAATACAGGGCGGGAAGCTTTCTTT
J: TRBJ1-1
V: TRBV2
D: NA
size: NA

CDR3: CASSLEGSAAQHF
DNA: TGCGCCAGCAGCTTGGAGGGGTCGGCGGCCCAGCATTTT
J: TRBJ1-5
V: TRBV5-1
D: NA
size: NA

CDR3: CSVGRRTPQGGYTF
DNA: TGCAGCGTTGGCCGCCGAACTCCCCAGGGGGGCTACACCTTC
J: TRBJ1-2
V: TRBV29-1
D: NA
size: NA

CDR3: CASSTSGGNEQFF
DNA: TGTGCCAGCAGCACTAGCGGGGGGAATGAGCAGTTCTTC
J: TRBJ2-1
V: TRBV7-2
D: TRBD2
size: NA

CDR3: CAIRGQGYQPQHF
DNA: TGTGCCATCCGAGGACAGGGCTATCAGCCCCAGCATTTT
J: TRBJ1-5
V: TRBV28
D: TRBD1
size: NA

CDR3: CATTNREQPQHF
DNA: TGTGCCACCACCAACAGGGAACAGCCCCAGCATTTT
J: TRBJ1-5
V: TRBV15
D: NA
size: once

CDR3: CASHQGSSGNTIYF
DNA: TGTGCCAGCCACCAGGGAAGCTCTGGAAACACCATATATTTT
J: TRBJ1-3
V: TRBV11-2
D: NA
size: NA

CDR3: CASSLVGDSYGYTF
DNA: TGTGCCAGCAGCTTGGTCGGGGACTCCTATGGCTACACCTTC
J: TRBJ1-2
V: TRBV5-4
D: NA
size: NA

CDR3: CASSLGSLPNYGYTF
DNA: TGTGCCAGCAGTCTAGGGAGTCTACCCAACTATGGCTACACCTTC
J: TRBJ1-2
V: TRBV28
D: NA
size: NA

CDR3: CASSYNGLNQPQHF
DNA: TGTGCCAGCAGTTACAACGGACTCAATCAGCCCCAGCATTTT
J: TRBJ1-5
V: TRBV6-6
D: NA
size: NA

CDR3: CASSQWDRETNEKLFF
DNA: TGTGCCAGCAGCCAATGGGACAGGGAAACTAATGAAAAACTGTTTTTT
J: TRBJ1-4
V: TRBV4-2
D: TRBD1
size: once

CDR3: CASSYRVAQTQYF
DNA: TGTGCCAGCAGTTACAGGGTCGCACAGACCCAGTACTTC
J: TRBJ2-5
V: TRBV27
D: NA
size: NA

CDR3: CAAENSYNSPLHF
DNA: TGTGCGGCGGAAAACTCCTATAATTCACCCCTCCACTTT
J: TRBJ1-6
V: TRBV25-1
D: NA
size: once

CDR3: CASSPRLYKEKLFF
DNA: TGTGCCAGCAGCCCCAGGCTGTACAAGGAAAAACTGTTTTTT
J: TRBJ1-4
V: TRBV9
D: NA
size: once

CDR3: CASSPPDRIYEQYF
DNA: TGTGCCAGCAGTCCACCGGACAGGATCTACGAGCAGTACTTC
J: TRBJ2-7
V: TRBV27
D: TRBD1
size: few

CDR3: CASSLYRTGEETQYF
DNA: TGTGCCAGCAGCTTATACCGGACAGGGGAAGAGACCCAGTACTTC
J: TRBJ2-5
V: TRBV7-9
D: TRBD1
size: NA

CDR3: CASSWRDTNEKLFF
DNA: TGCGCCAGCAGCTGGAGGGACACTAATGAAAAACTGTTTTTT
J: TRBJ1-4
V: TRBV5-1
D: NA
size: once

CDR3: CASSPGQGMNTEAFF
DNA: TGCGCCAGCAGCCCGGGGCAGGGGATGAACACTGAAGCTTTCTTT
J: TRBJ1-1
V: TRBV5-1
D: NA
size: few

CDR3: CASAASGYNEQFF
DNA: TGTGCCAGCGCTGCTAGCGGCTACAATGAGCAGTTCTTC
J: TRBJ2-1
V: TRBV19
D: TRBD2
size: NA

CDR3: CASSRDSTYEQYF
DNA: TGTGCCAGCAGTAGGGACTCTACCTACGAGCAGTACTTC
J: TRBJ2-7
V: TRBV27
D: NA
size: NA

CDR3: CSVLGGASFTQYF
DNA: TGCAGCGTCCTCGGGGGGGCCAGCTTCACGCAGTATTTT
J: TRBJ2-3
V: TRBV29-1
D: TRBD2
size: NA

CDR3: CASSLVGQGSEAFF
DNA: TGCGCCAGCAGCTTGGTAGGCCAGGGTAGTGAAGCTTTCTTT
J: TRBJ1-1
V: TRBV5-1
D: NA
size: NA

CDR3: CASSSGQRNEKLFF
DNA: TGCGCCAGCAGCTCCGGACAGAGAAATGAAAAACTGTTTTTT
J: TRBJ1-4
V: TRBV5-1
D: NA
size: NA

CDR3: CASSESTVAGNTIYF
DNA: TGCGCCAGCAGTGAGTCGACTGTCGCTGGAAACACCATATATTTT
J: TRBJ1-3
V: TRBV10-1
D: NA
size: few

CDR3: CASRRQGLDTGELFF
DNA: TGTGCCAGCAGGCGACAGGGGTTGGACACCGGGGAGCTGTTTTTT
J: TRBJ2-2
V: TRBV7-9
D: TRBD1
size: NA

CDR3: CASSPRQLDSNQPQHF
DNA: TGTGCCAGCTCACCCCGACAGCTGGATAGCAATCAGCCCCAGCATTTT
J: TRBJ1-5
V: TRBV18
D: NA
size: NA

CDR3: CASSFAGDDTEAFF
DNA: TGTGCCAGCAGCTTTGCAGGGGATGACACTGAAGCTTTCTTT
J: TRBJ1-1
V: TRBV7-3
D: NA
size: once

CDR3: CASRLAKPPGQGRYGYTF
DNA: TGTGCAAGTCGCTTAGCGAAACCACCGGGACAGGGGAGGTATGGCTACACCTTC
J: TRBJ1-2
V: TRBV12-2
D: NA
size: NA

CDR3: CASSPSGGAAGEKLFF
DNA: TGTGCCAGCAGCCCTTCGGGGGGCGCGGCGGGTGAAAAACTGTTTTTT
J: TRBJ1-4
V: TRBV5-4
D: NA
size: NA

CDR3: CASSFNRDQETQYF
DNA: TGTGCCAGCAGCTTCAACCGGGATCAAGAGACCCAGTACTTC
J: TRBJ2-5
V: TRBV7-2
D: NA
size: NA

CDR3: CASSSQGNNEQFF
DNA: TGCGCCAGCAGCTCACAGGGGAACAATGAGCAGTTCTTC
J: TRBJ2-1
V: TRBV5-1
D: TRBD1
size: NA

CDR3: CASSLVSGGEQYF
DNA: TGTGCCAGCAGCTTAGTTTCTGGGGGGGAGCAGTACTTC
J: TRBJ2-7
V: TRBV7-9
D: NA
size: NA

CDR3: CASSYNRGQDAQPQHF
DNA: TGTGCCAGCAGTTACAACAGGGGGCAGGACGCGCAGCCCCAGCATTTT
J: TRBJ1-5
V: TRBV6-6
D: TRBD1
size: NA

CDR3: CASSLAVEGLNNYGYTF
DNA: TGTGCCAGCAGCTTAGCAGTTGAGGGACTGAATAACTATGGCTACACCTTC
J: TRBJ1-2
V: TRBV11-1
D: NA
size: NA

CDR3: CASSERENTEAFF
DNA: TGTGCCAGCAGTGAAAGAGAGAACACTGAAGCTTTCTTT
J: TRBJ1-1
V: TRBV6-5
D: NA
size: NA

CDR3: CASSPLQGANTEAFF
DNA: TGTGCCAGCAGTCCTCTACAGGGGGCGAACACTGAAGCTTTCTTT
J: TRBJ1-1
V: TRBV6-5
D: TRBD1
size: NA

CDR3: CAWSVIRRGTYGYTF
DNA: TGTGCCTGGAGTGTTATTCGGCGGGGAACCTATGGCTACACCTTC
J: TRBJ1-2
V: TRBV30
D: NA
size: NA

CDR3: CASSFWTSGGAETQYF
DNA: TGTGCCAGCAGCTTCTGGACTAGCGGGGGGGCGGAGACCCAGTACTTC
J: TRBJ2-5
V: TRBV5-4
D: TRBD2
size: NA

CDR3: CASSEGQGIGQPQHF
DNA: TGTGCCAGCAGCGAAGGACAGGGAATTGGTCAGCCCCAGCATTTT
J: TRBJ1-5
V: TRBV7-2
D: TRBD1
size: few

CDR3: CASSFPGGGHAQYF
DNA: TGTGCCAGCAGTTTCCCGGGAGGGGGGCACGCGCAGTACTTC
J: TRBJ2-7
V: TRBV6-5
D: TRBD2
size: few

CDR3: CASSQLRGGNTEAFF
DNA: TGTGCCAGCAGCCAACTTAGGGGAGGGAACACTGAAGCTTTCTTT
J: TRBJ1-1
V: TRBV14
D: NA
size: NA

CDR3: CASSPRRTDTQYF
DNA: TGTGCCAGCAGCCCCCGTCGGACAGATACGCAGTATTTT
J: TRBJ2-3
V: TRBV9
D: NA
size: NA